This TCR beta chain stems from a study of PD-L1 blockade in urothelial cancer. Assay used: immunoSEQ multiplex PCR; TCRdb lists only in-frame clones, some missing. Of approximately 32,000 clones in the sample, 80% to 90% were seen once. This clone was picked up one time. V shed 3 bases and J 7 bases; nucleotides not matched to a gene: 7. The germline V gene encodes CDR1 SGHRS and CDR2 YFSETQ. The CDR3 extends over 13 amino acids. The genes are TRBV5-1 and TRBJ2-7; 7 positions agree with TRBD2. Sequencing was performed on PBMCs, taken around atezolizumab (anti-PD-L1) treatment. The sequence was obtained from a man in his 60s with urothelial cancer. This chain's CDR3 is CASSSGRVPEQYF. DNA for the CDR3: TGCGCCAGCAGCTCGGGGAGGGTCCCTGAGCAGTACTTC.